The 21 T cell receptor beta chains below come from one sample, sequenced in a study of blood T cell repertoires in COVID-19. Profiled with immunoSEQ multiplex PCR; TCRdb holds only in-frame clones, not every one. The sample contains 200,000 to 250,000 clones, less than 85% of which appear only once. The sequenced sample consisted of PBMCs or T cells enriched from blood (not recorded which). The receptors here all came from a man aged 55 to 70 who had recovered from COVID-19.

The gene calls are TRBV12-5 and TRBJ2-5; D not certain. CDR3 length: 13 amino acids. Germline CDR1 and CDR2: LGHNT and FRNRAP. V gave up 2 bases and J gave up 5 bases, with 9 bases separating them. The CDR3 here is CASGLLQLETQYF. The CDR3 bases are TGTGCTAGTGGTTTGTTACAGTTGGAGACCCAGTACTTC.

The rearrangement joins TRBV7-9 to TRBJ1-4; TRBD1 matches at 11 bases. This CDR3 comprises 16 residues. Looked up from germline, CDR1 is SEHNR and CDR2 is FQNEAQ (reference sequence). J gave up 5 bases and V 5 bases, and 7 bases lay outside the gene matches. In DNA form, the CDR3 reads TGTGCCAGCAGCCCTAGAGGACAGGGGGCGAATGAAAAACTGTTTTTT. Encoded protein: CASSPRGQGANEKLFF.

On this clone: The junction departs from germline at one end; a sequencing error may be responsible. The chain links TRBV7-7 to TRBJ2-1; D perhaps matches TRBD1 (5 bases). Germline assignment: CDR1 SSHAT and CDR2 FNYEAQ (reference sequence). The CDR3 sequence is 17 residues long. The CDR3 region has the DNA TGTGCTAGCAGCTTAGAGATCTGGCAGGGTGACTACAATGAGCAGTTCTTC. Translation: CASSLEIWQGDYNEQFF.

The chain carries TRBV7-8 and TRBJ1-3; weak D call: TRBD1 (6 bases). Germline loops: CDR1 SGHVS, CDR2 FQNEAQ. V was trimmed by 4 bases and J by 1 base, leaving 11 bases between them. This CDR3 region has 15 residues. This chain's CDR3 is CASSSQTGSGNTIYF. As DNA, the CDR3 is TGTGCCAGCAGCTCACAGACAGGATCTGGAAACACCATATATTTT.

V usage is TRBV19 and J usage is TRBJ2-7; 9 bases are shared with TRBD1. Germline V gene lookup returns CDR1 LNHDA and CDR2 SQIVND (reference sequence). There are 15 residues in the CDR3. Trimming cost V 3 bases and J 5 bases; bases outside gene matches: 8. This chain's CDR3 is CASSIRTGEAHEQYF. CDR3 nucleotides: TGTGCCAGTAGTATCCGGACAGGGGAGGCCCACGAGCAGTACTTC. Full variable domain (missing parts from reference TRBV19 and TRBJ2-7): DGGITQSPKYLFRKEGQNVTLSCEQNLNHDAMYWYRQDPGQGLRLIYYSQIVNDFQKGDIAEGYSVSREKKESFPLTVTSAQKNPTAFYLCASSIRTGEAHEQYFGPGTRLTVT.

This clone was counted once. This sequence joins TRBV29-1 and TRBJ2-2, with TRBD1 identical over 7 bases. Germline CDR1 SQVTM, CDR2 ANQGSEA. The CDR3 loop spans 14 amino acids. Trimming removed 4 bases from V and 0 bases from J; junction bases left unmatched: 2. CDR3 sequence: CSVGQGTNTGELFF. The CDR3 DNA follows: TGCAGCGTTGGACAGGGAACGAACACCGGGGAGCTGTTTTTT.

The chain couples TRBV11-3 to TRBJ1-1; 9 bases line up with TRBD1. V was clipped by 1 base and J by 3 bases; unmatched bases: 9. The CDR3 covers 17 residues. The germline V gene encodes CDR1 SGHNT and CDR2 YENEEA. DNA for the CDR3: TGTGCCAGCAGCTTAGGCCGGACAGGGGCTAGCTACACTGAAGCTTTCTTT. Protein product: CASSLGRTGASYTEAFF.

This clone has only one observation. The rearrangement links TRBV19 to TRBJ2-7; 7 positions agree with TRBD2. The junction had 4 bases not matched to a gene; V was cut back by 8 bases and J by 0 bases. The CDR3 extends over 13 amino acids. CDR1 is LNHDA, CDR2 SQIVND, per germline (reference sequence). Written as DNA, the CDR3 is TGTGCCAGTCTAGCGGACGCCTCCTACGAGCAGTACTTC. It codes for CASLADASYEQYF.

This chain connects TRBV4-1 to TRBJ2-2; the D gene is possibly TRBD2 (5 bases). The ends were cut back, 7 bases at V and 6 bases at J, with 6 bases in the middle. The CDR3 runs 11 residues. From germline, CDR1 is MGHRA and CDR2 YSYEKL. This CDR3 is CASTGAGELFF. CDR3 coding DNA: TGCGCCAGCACCGGGGCCGGGGAGCTGTTTTTT.

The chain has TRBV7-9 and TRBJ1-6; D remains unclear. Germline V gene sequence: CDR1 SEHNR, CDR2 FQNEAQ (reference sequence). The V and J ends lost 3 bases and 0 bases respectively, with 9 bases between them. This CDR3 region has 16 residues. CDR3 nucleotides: TGTGCCAGCAGCTTCCAGGCGACCTCCTATAATTCACCCCTCCACTTT. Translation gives CASSFQATSYNSPLHF.

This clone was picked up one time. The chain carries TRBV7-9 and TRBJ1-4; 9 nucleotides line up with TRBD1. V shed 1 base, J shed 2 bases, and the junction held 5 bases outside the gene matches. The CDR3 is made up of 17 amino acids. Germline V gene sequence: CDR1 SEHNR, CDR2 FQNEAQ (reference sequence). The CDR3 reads CASSLGTGVSTNEKLFF. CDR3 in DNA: TGTGCCAGCAGCTTAGGGACAGGGGTATCCACTAATGAAAAACTGTTTTTT.

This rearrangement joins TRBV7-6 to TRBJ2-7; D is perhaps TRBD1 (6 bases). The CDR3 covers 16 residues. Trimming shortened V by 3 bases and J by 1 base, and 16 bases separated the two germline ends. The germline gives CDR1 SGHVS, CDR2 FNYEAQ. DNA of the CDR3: TGTGCCAGCAGCTTGCAACAGGGCAGTGGATCCTACGAGCAGTACTTC. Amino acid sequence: CASSLQQGSGSYEQYF.

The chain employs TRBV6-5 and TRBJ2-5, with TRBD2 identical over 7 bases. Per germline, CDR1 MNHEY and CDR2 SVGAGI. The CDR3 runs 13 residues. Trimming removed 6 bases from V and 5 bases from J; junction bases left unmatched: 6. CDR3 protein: CASSLSGGETQYF. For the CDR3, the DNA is TGTGCCAGCAGCCTTTCCGGGGGGGAGACCCAGTACTTC.

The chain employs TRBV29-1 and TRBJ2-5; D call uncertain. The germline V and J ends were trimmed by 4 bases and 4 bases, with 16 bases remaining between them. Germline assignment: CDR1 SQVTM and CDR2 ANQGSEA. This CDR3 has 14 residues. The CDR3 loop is CSVVGHPESETQYF. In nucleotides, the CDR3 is TGCAGCGTTGTTGGGCACCCAGAGTCAGAGACCCAGTACTTC.

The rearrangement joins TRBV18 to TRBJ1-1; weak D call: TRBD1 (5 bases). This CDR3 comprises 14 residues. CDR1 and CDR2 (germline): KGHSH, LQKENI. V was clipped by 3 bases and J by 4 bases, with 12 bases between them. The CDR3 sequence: CASSPGGSVTEAFF. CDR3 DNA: TGTGCCAGCTCACCCGGGGGATCGGTCACTGAAGCTTTCTTT. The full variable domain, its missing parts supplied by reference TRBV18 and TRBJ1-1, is NAGVMQNPRHLVRRRGQEARLRCSPMKGHSHVYWYRQLPEEGLKFMVYLQKENIIDESGMPKERFSAEFPKEGPSILRIQQVVRGDSAAYFCASSPGGSVTEAFFGQGTRLTVV.

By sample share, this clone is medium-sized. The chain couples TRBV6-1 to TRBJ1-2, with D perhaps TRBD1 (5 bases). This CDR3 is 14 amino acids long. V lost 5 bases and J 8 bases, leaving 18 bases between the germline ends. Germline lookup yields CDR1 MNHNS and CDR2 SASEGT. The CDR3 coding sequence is TGTGCCAGCAGTCCTTCCCCAGGGAAGTCGGGCTACACCTTC. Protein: CASSPSPGKSGYTF.

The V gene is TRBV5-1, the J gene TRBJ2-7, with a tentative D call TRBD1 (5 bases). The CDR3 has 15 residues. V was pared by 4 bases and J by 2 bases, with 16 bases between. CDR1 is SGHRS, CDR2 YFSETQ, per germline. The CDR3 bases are TGCGCCAGCAGCCCCTCGCCGACAGCGACCTACGAGCAGTACTTC. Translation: CASSPSPTATYEQYF.

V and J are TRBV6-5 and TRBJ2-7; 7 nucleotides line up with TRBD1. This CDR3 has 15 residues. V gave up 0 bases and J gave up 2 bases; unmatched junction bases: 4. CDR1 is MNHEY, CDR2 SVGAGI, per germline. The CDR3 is CASSYSGGQAYEQYF. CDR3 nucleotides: TGTGCCAGCAGTTACTCCGGAGGACAGGCCTACGAGCAGTACTTC.

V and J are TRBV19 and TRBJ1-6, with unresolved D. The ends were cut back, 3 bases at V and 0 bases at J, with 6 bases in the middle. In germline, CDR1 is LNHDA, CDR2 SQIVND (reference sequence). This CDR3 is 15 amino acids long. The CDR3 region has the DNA TGTGCCAGTAGTATGAGGAGCTCCTATAATTCACCCCTCCACTTT. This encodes CASSMRSSYNSPLHF.

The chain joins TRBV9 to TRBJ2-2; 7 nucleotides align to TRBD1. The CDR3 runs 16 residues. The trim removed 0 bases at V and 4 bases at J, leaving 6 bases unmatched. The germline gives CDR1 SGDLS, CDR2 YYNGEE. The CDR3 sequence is CASSVVAGGSTGELFF. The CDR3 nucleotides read TGTGCCAGCAGCGTAGTGGCAGGGGGTAGCACCGGGGAGCTGTTTTTT.

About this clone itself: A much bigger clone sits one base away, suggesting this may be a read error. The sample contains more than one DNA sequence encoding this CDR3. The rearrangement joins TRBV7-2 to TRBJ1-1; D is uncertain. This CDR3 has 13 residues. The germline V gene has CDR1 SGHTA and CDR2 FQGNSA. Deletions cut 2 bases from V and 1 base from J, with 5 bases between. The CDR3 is CASSLSRNTEAFF. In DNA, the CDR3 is TGTGCCAGCAGCTTATCCAGGAACACTGAAGCTTTCTTT.